This T cell receptor beta chain was captured in a study of blood T cell repertoires in COVID-19. On the study more broadly: Spain, Italy and the United States supplied samples that represented acute and convalescent COVID-19. Sources were T cells, B-cell-depleted T cells, or PBMCs; the material itself was cDNA or gDNA.

The CDR3 totals 17 residues. V gave up 2 bases and J gave up 8 bases; unmatched junction bases: 15. In the authors' workflow: By means of reference gene primer amplification, nucleated cell counts were estimated. Libraries were prepared by immunoSEQ multiplex PCR; TCRdb keeps only in-frame clonotypes and omits some of them. V and J calls and clone size are those listed in that table; D and trimming were worked out from the DNA. Counted here are tens of thousands of clones, over 75% occurring once; the ten biggest clones make up approximately 15%. Sequenced material: peripheral blood. This receptor was taken from a man between 65 and 79 years old with active COVID-19. This chain links TRBV5-3 with TRBJ2-1; 8 nucleotides agree with TRBD2. TRBV5-3 is filed as an ORF, its function uncertain. Written as DNA, the CDR3 is TGTGCCAGAAGCTTAGGGGTCGAGCGGGGGATTGTAGATGAGCAGTTCTTC. Encoded protein: CARSLGVERGIVDEQFF.